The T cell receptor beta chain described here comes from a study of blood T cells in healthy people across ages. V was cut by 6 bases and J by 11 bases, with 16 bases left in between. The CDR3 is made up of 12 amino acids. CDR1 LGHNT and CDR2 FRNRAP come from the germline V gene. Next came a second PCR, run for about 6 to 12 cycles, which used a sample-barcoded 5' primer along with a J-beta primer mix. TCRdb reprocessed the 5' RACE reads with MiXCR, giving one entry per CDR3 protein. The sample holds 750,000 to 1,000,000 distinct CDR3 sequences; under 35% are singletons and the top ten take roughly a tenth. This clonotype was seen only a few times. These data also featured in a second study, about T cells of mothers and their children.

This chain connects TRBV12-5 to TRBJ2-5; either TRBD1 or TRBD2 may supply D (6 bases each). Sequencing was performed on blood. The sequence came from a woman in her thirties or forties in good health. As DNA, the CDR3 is TGTGCTAGTGGCCTGGGGGGCGGTGAGCAGTACTTC. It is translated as CASGLGGGEQYF.